Below, one T cell receptor beta chain is given with its context. Its matching antigen is unknown. The record originates from a study of CD8 T cells in ankylosing spondylitis. Germline lookup yields CDR1 SGHRS and CDR2 YFSETQ. The CDR3 is made up of 15 amino acids. The germline V and J ends were trimmed by 0 bases and 6 bases, with 13 bases remaining between them. Scientists made TCR beta libraries using quantitative 5'-RACE with molecular barcodes. TCRdb reprocessed the 5' RACE reads via MiXCR and lists one record per CDR3 protein. The sample holds about 250,000 distinct CDR3 sequences, 30% to 35% seen once. Study results and caveats: Ankylosing spondylitis blood appeared to carry a characteristic TCR beta motif of eight or nine highly homologous variants. Relatively rare in peripheral blood, disease-linked clones were also CD8+.

This chain connects TRBV5-1 to TRBJ2-1, with no clear D. Input material: blood, either unsorted or a sorted T cell fraction (not recorded which). The TCR originated in a male donor with ankylosing spondylitis or in good health (not recorded which). The DNA for the CDR3 is TGCGCCAGCAGCTTGGGCTCCTCCGGTGGCAATGAGCAGTTCTTC. Protein sequence: CASSLGSSGGNEQFF.